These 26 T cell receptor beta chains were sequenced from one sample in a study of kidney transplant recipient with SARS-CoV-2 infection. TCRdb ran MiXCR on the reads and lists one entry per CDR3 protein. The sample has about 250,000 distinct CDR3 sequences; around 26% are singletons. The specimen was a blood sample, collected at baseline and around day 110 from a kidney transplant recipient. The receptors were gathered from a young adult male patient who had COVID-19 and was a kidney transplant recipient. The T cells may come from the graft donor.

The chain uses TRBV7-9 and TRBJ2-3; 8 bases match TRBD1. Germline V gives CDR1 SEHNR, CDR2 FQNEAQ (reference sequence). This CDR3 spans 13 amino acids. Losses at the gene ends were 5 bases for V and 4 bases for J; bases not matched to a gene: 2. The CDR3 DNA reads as TGTGCCAGCAGCAAGACAGGGGCAGATACGCAGTATTTT. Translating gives CASSKTGADTQYF. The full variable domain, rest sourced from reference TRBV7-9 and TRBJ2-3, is DTGVSQNPRHKITKRGQNVTFRCDPISEHNRLYWYRQTLGQGPEFLTYFQNEAQLEKSRLLSDRFSAERPKGSFSTLEIQRTEQGDSAMYLCASSKTGADTQYFGPGTRLTVL.

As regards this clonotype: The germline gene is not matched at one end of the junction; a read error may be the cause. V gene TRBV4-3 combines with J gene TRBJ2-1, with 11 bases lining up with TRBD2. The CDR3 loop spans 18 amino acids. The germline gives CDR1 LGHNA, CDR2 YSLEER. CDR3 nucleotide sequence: TGCGCCAGCAGCCAAGGACTAGCGGGGAAGAAGACCTACAATGGGCAGTTCTTC. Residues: CASSQGLAGKKTYNGQFF.

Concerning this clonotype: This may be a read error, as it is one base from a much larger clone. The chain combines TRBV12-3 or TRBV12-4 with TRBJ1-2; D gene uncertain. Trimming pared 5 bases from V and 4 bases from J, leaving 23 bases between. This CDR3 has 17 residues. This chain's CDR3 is CASSRTFSFRETYGYTF. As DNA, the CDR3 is TGTGCCAGCAGTCGTACATTCAGCTTCCGAGAGACCTATGGCTACACCTTC.

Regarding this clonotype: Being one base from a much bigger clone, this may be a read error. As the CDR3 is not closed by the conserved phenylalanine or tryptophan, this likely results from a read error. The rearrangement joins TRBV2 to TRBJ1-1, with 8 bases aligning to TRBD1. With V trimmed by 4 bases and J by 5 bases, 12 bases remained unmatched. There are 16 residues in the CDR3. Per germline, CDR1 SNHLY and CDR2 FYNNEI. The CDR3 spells CASSAGGAGVGTEAFS. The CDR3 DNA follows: TGTGCCAGCAGTGCAGGGGGCGCGGGAGTCGGGACTGAAGCTTTCTCT.

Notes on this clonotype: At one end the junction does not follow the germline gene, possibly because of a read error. CDR3 DNA sequence: TGTGCCGGCAGCCAAGGTCCGGGAGGGCCACGGAATGAGCAGTTCTTC. Amino acids: CAGSQGPGGPRNEQFF. The V and J genes are TRBV14 and TRBJ2-1; 8 bases fit TRBD2. This CDR3 has 16 residues. Germline V gene lookup returns CDR1 SGHDN and CDR2 FVKESK.

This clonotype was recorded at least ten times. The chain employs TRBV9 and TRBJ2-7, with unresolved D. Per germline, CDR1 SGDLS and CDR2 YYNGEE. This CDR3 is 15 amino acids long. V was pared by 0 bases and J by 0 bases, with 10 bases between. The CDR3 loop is CASSVGSASSYEQYF. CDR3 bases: TGTGCCAGCAGCGTAGGTTCCGCGAGCTCCTACGAGCAGTACTTC.

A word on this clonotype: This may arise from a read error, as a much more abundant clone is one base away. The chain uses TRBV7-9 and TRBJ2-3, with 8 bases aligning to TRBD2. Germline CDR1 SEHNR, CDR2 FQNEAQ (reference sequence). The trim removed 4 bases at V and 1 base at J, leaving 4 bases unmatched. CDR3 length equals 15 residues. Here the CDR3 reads CASSSRRGGTDTQYF. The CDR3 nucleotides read TGTGCCAGCAGCTCCCGGCGGGGGGGCACAGATACGCAGTATTTT.

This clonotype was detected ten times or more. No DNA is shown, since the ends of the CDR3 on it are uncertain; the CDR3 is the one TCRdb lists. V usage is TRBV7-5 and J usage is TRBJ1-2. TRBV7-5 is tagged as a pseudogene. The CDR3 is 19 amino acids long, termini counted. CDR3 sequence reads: CISVPEVEIEVGKTYGYTF.

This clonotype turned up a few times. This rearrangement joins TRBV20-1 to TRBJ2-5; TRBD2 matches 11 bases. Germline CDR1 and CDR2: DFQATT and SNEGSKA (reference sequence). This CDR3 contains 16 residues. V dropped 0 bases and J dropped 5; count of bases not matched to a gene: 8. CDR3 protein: CSAREGSGGAGETQYF. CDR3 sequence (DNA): TGCAGTGCTAGAGAGGGTAGCGGGGGGGCCGGGGAGACCCAGTACTTC.

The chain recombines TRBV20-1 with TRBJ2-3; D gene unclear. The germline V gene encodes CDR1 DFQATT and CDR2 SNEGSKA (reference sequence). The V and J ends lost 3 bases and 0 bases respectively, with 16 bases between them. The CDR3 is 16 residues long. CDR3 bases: TGCAGTGCTAGGCCCTCCCGAGGCTCTAGCACAGATACGCAGTATTTT. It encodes CSARPSRGSSTDTQYF.

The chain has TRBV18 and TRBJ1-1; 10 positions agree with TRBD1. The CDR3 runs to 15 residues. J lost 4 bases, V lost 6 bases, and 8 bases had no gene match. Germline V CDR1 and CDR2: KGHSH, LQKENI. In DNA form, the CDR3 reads TGTGCCAGCTCCCCGCAGGGGACAGGGGCCACTGAAGCTTTCTTT. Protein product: CASSPQGTGATEAFF.

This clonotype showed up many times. The chain's CDR3 is CASKLGEGGTEAFF. The CDR3 region has the DNA TGTGCCAGCAAACTGGGGGAAGGGGGCACTGAAGCTTTCTTT. The chain is built from TRBV12-3 or TRBV12-4 and TRBJ1-1; perhaps TRBD1 as D (6 bases). V was clipped by 7 bases and J by 4 bases, with 16 bases between them. The CDR3 sequence is 14 residues long.

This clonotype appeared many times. The CDR3 spells CASSDGRELGKTYGYTF. The CDR3 DNA follows: TGTGCCAGCAGTGACGGCAGAGAACTGGGAAAGACCTATGGCTACACCTTC. The V and J genes are TRBV25-1 and TRBJ1-2; D is unclear. The CDR3 runs to 17 residues. V lost 3 bases and J 4 bases, leaving 21 bases between the germline ends. The germline V gene encodes CDR1 MGHDK and CDR2 SYGVNS.

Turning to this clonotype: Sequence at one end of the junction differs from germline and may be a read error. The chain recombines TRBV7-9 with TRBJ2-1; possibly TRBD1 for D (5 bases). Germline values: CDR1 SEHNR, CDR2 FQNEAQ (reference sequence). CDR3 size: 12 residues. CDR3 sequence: CAGSQPRVGRFF. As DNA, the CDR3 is TGTGCCGGCAGCCAACCTAGGGTGGGGCGATTCTTC.

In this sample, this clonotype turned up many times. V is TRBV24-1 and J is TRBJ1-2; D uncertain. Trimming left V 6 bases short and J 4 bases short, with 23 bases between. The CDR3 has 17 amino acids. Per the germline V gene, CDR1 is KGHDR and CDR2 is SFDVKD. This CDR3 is CATSCGCSTRKTYGYTF. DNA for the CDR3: TGTGCCACCAGTTGTGGTTGTAGTACCAGAAAGACCTATGGCTACACCTTC.

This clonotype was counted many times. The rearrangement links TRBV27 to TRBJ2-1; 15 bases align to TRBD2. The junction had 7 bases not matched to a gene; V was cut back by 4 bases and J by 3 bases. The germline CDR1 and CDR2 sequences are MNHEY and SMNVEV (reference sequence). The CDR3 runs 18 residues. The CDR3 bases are TGTGCCAGCAGTTCCTACGGGACTAGCGGGAGGAACTACAATGAGCAGTTCTTC. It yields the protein CASSSYGTSGRNYNEQFF.

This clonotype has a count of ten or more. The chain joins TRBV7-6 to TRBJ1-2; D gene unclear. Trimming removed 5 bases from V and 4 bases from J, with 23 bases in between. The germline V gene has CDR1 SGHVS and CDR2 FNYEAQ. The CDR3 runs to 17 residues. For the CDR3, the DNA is TGTGCCAGCAGCGGCCTTTCTGAATCTCGAAAGACCTATGGCTACACCTTC. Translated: CASSGLSESRKTYGYTF. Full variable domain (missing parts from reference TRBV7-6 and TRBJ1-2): GAGVSQSPRYKVTKRGQDVALRCDPISGHVSLYWYRQALGQGPEFLTYFNYEAQQDKSGLPNDRFSAERPEGSISTLTIQRTEQRDSAMYRCASSGLSESRKTYGYTFGSGTRLTVV.

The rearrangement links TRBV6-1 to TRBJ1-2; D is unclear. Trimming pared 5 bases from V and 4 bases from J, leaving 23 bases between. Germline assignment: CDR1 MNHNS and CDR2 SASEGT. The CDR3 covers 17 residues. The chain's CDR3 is CASSRPRGCRKTYGYTF. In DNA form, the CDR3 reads TGTGCCAGCAGTAGGCCTCGGGGATGCAGAAAGACCTATGGCTACACCTTC.

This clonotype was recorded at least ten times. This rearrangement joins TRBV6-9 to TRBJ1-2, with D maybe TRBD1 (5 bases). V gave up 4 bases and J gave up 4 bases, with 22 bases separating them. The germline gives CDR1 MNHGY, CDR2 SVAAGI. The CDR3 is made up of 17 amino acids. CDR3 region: CASSLNRPYGKTYGYTF. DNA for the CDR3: TGTGCCAGCAGTTTAAACAGGCCTTACGGAAAGACCTATGGCTACACCTTC.

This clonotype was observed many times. CDR3 loop: CSAPTGGVNQPQHF. CDR3 coding DNA: TGCAGTGCTCCTACAGGGGGGGTCAATCAGCCCCAGCATTTT. The genes are TRBV20-1 and TRBJ1-5, with TRBD1 identical over 8 bases. CDR3 length: 14 amino acids. Germline CDR1 reads DFQATT; CDR2 reads SNEGSKA (reference sequence). Trimming cost V 5 bases and J 3 bases; bases outside gene matches: 6.

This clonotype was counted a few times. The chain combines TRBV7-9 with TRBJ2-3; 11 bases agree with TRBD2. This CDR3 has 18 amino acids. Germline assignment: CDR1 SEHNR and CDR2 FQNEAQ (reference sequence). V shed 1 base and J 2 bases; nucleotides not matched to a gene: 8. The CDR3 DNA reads TGTGCCAGCAGCTTAGTAGTAGCGGGAGGGCCTTTCACAGATACGCAGTATTTT. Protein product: CASSLVVAGGPFTDTQYF. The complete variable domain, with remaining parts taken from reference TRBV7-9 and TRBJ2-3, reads DTGVSQNPRHKITKRGQNVTFRCDPISEHNRLYWYRQTLGQGPEFLTYFQNEAQLEKSRLLSDRFSAERPKGSFSTLEIQRTEQGDSAMYLCASSLVVAGGPFTDTQYFGPGTRLTVL.

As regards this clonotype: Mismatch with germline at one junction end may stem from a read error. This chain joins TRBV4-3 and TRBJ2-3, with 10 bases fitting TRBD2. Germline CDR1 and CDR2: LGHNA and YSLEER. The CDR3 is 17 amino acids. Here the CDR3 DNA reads TGCGCCAACAGCCAAGAGTCTAGCGGGAGCTTCACAGATACGCAGTATTTT. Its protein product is CANSQESSGSFTDTQYF.

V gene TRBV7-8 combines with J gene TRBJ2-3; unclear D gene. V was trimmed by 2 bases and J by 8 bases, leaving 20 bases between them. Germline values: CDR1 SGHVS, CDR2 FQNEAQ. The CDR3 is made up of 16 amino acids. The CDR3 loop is CASSLTPGRLAATQYF. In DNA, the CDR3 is TGTGCCAGCAGCTTAACCCCCGGGCGGTTGGCCGCTACGCAGTATTTT.

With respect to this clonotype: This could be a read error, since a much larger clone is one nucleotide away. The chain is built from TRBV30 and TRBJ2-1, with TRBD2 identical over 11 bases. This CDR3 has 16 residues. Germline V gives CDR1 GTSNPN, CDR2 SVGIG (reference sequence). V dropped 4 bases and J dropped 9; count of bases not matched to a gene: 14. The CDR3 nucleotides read TGTGCCTGGAAGTCCTGGACTAGCGGGCTTAAGGGTGAGCAGTTCTTC. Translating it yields CAWKSWTSGLKGEQFF.

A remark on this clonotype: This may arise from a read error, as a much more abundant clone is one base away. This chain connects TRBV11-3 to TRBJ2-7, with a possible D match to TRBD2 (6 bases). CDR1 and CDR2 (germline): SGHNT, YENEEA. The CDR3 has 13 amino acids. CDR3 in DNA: TGTGCCGGCAGCTCCCGGGAGCCCACCGAGCAGTACTTC. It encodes CAGSSREPTEQYF.

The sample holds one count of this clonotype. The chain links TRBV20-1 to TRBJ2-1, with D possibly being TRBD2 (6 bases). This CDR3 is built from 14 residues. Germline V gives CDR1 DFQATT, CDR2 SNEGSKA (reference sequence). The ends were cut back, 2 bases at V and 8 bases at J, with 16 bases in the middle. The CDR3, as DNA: TGCAGTGCTAGATCCGGGACTGGCGTGGATGAGCAGTTCTTC. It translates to CSARSGTGVDEQFF.